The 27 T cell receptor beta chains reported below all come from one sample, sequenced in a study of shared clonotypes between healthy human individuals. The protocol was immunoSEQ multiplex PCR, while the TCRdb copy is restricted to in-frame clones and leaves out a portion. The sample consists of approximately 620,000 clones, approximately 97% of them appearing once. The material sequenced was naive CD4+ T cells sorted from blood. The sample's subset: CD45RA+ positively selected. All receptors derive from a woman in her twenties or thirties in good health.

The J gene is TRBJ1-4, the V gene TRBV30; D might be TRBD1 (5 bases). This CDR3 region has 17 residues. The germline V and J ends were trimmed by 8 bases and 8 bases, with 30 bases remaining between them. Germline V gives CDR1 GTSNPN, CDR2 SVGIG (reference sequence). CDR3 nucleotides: TGTGCCCAAGTCACTGCCCCTATAGCAGGGCGATGGGAAAAACTGTTTTTT. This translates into CAQVTAPIAGRWEKLFF.

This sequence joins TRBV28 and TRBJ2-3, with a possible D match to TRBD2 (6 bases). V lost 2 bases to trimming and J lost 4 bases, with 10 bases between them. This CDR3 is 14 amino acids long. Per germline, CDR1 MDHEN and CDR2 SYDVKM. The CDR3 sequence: CASSLGGSSDTQYF. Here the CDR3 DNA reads TGTGCCAGCAGTTTAGGGGGGAGTTCAGATACGCAGTATTTT.

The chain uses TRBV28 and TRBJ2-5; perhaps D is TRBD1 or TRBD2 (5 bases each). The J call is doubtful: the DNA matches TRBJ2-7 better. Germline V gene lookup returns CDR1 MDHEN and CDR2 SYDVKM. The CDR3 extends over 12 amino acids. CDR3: CASEGQNYEQYF. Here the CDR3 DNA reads TGTGCCAGCGAGGGGCAGAACTACGAGCAGTACTTC.

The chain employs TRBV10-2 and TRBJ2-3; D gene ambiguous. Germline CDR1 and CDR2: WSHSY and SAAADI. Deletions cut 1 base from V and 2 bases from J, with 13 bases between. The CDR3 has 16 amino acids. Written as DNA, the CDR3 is TGCGCCAGCAGTGAGTTGGTGGGGTTGGCCACAGATACGCAGTATTTT. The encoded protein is CASSELVGLATDTQYF.

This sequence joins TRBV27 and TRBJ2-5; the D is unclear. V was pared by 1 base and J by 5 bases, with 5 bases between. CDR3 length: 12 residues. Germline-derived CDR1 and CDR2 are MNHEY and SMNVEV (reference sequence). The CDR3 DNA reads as TGTGCCAGCAGTTTATTGTTGGAGACCCAGTACTTC. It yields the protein CASSLLLETQYF.

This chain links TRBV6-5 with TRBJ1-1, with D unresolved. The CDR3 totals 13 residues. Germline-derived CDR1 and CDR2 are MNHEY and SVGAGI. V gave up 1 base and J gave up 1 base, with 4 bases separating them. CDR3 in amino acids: CASSYWTNTEAFF. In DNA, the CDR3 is TGTGCCAGCAGTTACTGGACGAACACTGAAGCTTTCTTT.

DNA of the CDR3: TGTGCCAGCAGCTTAGTTGGGGGAGGCCCTCGGAATGAGCAGTTCTTC. Translation gives CASSLVGGGPRNEQFF. V gene TRBV11-3 combines with J gene TRBJ2-1; D is possibly TRBD2 (6 bases). Germline V CDR1 and CDR2: SGHNT, YENEEA. CDR3 length: 16 amino acids. V lost 1 base, J lost 7 bases, and 17 bases lay in between.

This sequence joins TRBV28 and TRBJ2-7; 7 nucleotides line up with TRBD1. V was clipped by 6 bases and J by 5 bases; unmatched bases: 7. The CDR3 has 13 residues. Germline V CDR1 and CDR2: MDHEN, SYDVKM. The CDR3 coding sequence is TGTGCCAGCAGGATACAGGGGCAAAACGAGCAGTACTTC. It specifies CASRIQGQNEQYF.

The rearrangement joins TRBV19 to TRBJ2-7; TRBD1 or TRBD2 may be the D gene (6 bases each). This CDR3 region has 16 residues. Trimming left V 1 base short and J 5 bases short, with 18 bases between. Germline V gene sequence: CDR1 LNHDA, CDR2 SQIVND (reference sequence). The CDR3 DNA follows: TGTGCCAGTAGTATAGGAAGGGGGGACGACAGGAACGAGCAGTACTTC. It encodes CASSIGRGDDRNEQYF.

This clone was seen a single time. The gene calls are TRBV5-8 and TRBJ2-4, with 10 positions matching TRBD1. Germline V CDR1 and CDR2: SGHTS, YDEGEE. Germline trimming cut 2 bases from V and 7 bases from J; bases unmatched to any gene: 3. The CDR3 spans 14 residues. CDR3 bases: TGTGCCAGCAGCTTCGACAGGGGGCAGAACATTCAGTACTTC. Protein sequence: CASSFDRGQNIQYF.

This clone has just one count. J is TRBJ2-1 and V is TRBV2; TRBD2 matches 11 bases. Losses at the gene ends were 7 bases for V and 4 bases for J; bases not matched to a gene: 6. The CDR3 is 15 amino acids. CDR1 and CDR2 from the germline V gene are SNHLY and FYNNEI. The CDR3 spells CASTVAGGIYNEQFF. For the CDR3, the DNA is TGTGCCAGCACTGTAGCGGGAGGGATTTACAATGAGCAGTTCTTC. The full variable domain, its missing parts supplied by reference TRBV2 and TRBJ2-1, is EPEVTQTPSHQVTQMGQEVILRCVPISNHLYFYWYRQILGQKVEFLVSFYNNEISEKSEIFDDQFSVERPDGSNFTLKIRSTKLEDSAMYFCASTVAGGIYNEQFFGPGTRLTVL.

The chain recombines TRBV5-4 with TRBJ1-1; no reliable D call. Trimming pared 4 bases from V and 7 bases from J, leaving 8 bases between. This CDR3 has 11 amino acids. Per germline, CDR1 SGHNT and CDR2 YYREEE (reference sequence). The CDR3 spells CASSGEREAFF. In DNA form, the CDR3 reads TGTGCCAGCAGCGGGGAGCGTGAAGCTTTCTTT.

The CDR3 protein is CASSSYLTSGAYEQYF. The CDR3 DNA follows: TGTGCCAGCAGTTCCTACCTGACTAGCGGGGCCTACGAGCAGTACTTC. The rearrangement joins TRBV28 to TRBJ2-7; 11 bases line up with TRBD2. Germline trimming cut 4 bases from V and 2 bases from J; bases unmatched to any gene: 7. CDR1 and CDR2 from the germline V gene are MDHEN and SYDVKM. The CDR3 spans 16 residues. The full variable domain, rest sourced from reference TRBV28 and TRBJ2-7, is DVKVTQSSRYLVKRTGEKVFLECVQDMDHENMFWYRQDPGLGLRLIYFSYDVKMKEKGDIPEGYSVSREKKERFSLILESASTNQTSMYLCASSSYLTSGAYEQYFGPGTRLTVT.

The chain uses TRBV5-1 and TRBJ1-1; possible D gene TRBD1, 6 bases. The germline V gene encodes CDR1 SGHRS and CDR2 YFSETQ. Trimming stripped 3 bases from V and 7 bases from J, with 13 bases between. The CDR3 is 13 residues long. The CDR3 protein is CASSSYREGEAFF. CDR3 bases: TGCGCCAGCAGCTCGTACAGGGAGGGTGAAGCTTTCTTT.

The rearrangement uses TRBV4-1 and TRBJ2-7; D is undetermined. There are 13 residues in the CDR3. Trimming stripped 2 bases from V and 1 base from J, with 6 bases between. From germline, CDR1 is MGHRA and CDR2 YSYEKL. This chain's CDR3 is CASSQMGSYEQYF. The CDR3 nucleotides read TGCGCCAGCAGCCAAATGGGATCCTACGAGCAGTACTTC.

CDR3 DNA sequence: TGTGCCAGTAGTACCCTAGGGACAGGGGGAGAGACCCAGTACTTC. It codes for CASSTLGTGGETQYF. The V call is TRBV19, the J call TRBJ2-5, with TRBD1 identical over 11 bases. V lost 4 bases to trimming and J lost 4 bases; unmatched junction nucleotides: 5. The CDR3 totals 15 residues. From germline, CDR1 is LNHDA and CDR2 SQIVND (reference sequence).

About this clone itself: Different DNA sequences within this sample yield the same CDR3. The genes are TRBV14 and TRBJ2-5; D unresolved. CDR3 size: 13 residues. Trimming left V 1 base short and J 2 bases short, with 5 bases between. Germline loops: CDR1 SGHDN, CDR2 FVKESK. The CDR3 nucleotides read TGTGCCAGCAGCCAAGGCCTACAAGAGACCCAGTACTTC. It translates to CASSQGLQETQYF.

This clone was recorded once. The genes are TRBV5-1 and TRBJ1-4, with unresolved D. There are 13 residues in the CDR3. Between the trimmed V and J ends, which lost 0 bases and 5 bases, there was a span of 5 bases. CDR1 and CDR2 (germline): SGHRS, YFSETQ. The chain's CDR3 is CASSLGGNEKLFF. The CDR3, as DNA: TGCGCCAGCAGCTTGGGCGGAAATGAAAAACTGTTTTTT.

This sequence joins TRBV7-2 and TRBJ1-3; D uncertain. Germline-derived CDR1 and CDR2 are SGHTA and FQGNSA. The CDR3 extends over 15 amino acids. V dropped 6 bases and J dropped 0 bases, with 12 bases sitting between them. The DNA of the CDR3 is TGTGCCAGCAGTTCCCGGAGAGTCTCTGGAAACACCATATATTTT. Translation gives CASSSRRVSGNTIYF.

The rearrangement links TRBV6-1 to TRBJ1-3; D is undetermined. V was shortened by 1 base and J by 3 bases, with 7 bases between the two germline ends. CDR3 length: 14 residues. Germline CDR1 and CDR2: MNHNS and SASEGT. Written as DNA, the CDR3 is TGTGCCAGCAGTGAAGTGGACGGTGGAAACACCATATATTTT. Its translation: CASSEVDGGNTIYF.

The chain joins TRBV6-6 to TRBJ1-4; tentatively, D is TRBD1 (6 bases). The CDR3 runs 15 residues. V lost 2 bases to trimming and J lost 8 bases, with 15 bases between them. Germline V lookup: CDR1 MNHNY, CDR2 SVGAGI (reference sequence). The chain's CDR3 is CASSYLGGAGEKLFF. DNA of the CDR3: TGTGCCAGCAGTTACCTCGGGGGCGCAGGGGAAAAACTGTTTTTT.

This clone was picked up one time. The CDR3 region has the DNA TGTGCCAGTAGTATCTTATTGGGAAGGGATAGCGGCGGCTACACCTTC. It is translated as CASSILLGRDSGGYTF. The V gene is TRBV19, the J gene TRBJ1-2; no definite D call. The germline CDR1 and CDR2 sequences are LNHDA and SQIVND (reference sequence). The CDR3 contains 16 residues. The V end lost 3 bases, the J end lost 8 bases, and 22 bases lay between the germline ends.

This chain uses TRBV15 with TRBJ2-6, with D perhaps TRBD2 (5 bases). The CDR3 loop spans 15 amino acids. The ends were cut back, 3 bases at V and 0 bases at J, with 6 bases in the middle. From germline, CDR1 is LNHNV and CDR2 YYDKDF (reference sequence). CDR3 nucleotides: TGTGCCACCAGCAGGCGGGCCTCTGGGGCCAACGTCCTGACTTTC. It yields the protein CATSRRASGANVLTF.

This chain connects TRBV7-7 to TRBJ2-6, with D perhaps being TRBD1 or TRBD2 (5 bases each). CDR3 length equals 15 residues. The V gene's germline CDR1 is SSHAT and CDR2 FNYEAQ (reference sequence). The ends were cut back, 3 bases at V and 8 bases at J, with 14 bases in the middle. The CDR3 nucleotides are TGTGCCAGCAGCTTGGGGACCGTGGGGCCCAACGTCCTGACTTTC. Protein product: CASSLGTVGPNVLTF.

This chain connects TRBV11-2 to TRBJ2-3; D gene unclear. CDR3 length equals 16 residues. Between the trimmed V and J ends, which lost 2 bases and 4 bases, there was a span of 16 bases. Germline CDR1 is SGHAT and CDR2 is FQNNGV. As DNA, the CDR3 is TGTGCCAGCAGCTTAATTGGCCCCGCCCCCCCAGATACGCAGTATTTT. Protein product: CASSLIGPAPPDTQYF.

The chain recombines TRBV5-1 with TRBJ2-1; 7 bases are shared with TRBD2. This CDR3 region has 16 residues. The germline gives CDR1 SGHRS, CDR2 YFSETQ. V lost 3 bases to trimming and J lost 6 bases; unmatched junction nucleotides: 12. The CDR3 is CASSSGGGTILNEQFF. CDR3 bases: TGCGCCAGCAGCTCGGGCGGCGGGACTATCCTCAATGAGCAGTTCTTC.

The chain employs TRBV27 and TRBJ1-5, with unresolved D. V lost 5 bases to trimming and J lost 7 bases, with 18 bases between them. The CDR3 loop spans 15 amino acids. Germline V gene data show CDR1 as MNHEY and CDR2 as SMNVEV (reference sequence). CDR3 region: CASSPQKGNGQPQHF. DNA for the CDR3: TGTGCCAGCAGTCCCCAAAAGGGAAACGGCCAGCCCCAGCATTTT.